Listed here is a single T cell receptor (beta chain). This table comes from immunoSEQ multiplex PCR, and its TCRdb copy is limited to in-frame clones, with some not included. This sample has 260,000 or so clones; around 79% occur once, and the top ten carry 13%. The entry originates in a study of control samples from healthy donors and cancer patients. The length of the CDR3 is 14 residues. CDR1 is SGHVS, CDR2 FQNEAQ, per germline. The V gene end was trimmed by 2 bases and the J gene end by 8 bases; junction bases not matched to a gene: 7. This rearrangement joins TRBV7-8 to TRBJ1-2, with TRBD1 matching over 8 bases. Material for sequencing was PBMCs. This clonotype was obtained from a woman aged 55-69 years with lung cancer. CDR3 region: CASSLSQGADGYTF. Here the CDR3 DNA reads TGTGCCAGCAGCTTATCCCAGGGGGCGGACGGCTACACCTTC. The full variable domain, its missing parts supplied by reference TRBV7-8 and TRBJ1-2, is GAGVSQSPRYKVAKRGQDVALRCDPISGHVSLFWYQQALGQGPEFLTYFQNEAQLDKSGLPSDRFFAERPEGSVSTLKIQRTQQEDSAVYLCASSLSQGADGYTFGSGTRLTVV.